The 19 T cell receptor beta chains reported below all come from one sample, sequenced in a study of blood T cell repertoires in COVID-19. Only in-frame clones appear in the TCRdb table, and some are missing; sequencing was by immunoSEQ multiplex PCR. The data contain under 200,000 clones, about 74% of them singletons. Material: peripheral blood. These receptors originate from a woman of 80 years or more with acute or convalescent COVID-19.

In nucleotides, the CDR3 is TGCGCCAGCAGCCAGGGACAGGGGACAGAGACCCAGTACTTC. This translates into CASSQGQGTETQYF. This chain links TRBV5-1 with TRBJ2-5; 10 bases line up with TRBD1. Germline lookup yields CDR1 SGHRS and CDR2 YFSETQ. The trim removed 4 bases at V and 4 bases at J, leaving 4 bases unmatched. This CDR3 is built from 14 residues. Together with reference TRBV5-1 and TRBJ2-5, the CDR3 gives the full variable domain: KAGVTQTPRYLIKTRGQQVTLSCSPISGHRSVSWYQQTPGQGLQFLFEYFSETQRNKGNFPGRFSGRQFSNSRSEMNVSTLELGDSALYLCASSQGQGTETQYFGPGTRLLVL.

The rearrangement joins TRBV6-6 to TRBJ2-1, with 14 bases matching TRBD2. Germline CDR1 reads MNHNY; CDR2 reads SVGAGI (reference sequence). V was pared by 0 bases and J by 8 bases, with 0 bases of the junction left unmatched. The CDR3 extends over 15 amino acids. The CDR3 region has the DNA TGTGCCAGCAGTTACTCGGGACTAGCGGGAGATGAGCAGTTCTTC. Translating gives CASSYSGLAGDEQFF.

The chain has TRBV11-2 and TRBJ2-7; D may be TRBD2 (6 bases). Trimming removed 0 bases from V and 6 bases from J, with 6 bases in between. Germline V gene lookup returns CDR1 SGHAT and CDR2 FQNNGV. This CDR3 comprises 12 residues. CDR3 in DNA: TGTGCCAGCAGCTTAGAACTAGCCGAGCAGTACTTC. This codes for CASSLELAEQYF.

The rearrangement links TRBV27 to TRBJ2-5; 8 nucleotides line up with TRBD1. V gave up 5 bases and J gave up 2 bases; unmatched junction bases: 13. Germline V gives CDR1 MNHEY, CDR2 SMNVEV (reference sequence). CDR3 length: 17 amino acids. CDR3 sequence reads: CASSIRSPGQGQETQYF. Here the CDR3 DNA reads TGTGCCAGCAGTATACGTAGCCCCGGACAGGGACAAGAGACCCAGTACTTC.

The rearrangement joins TRBV6-2 or TRBV6-3 to TRBJ1-2; no clear D gene. V was trimmed by 0 bases and J by 11 bases, leaving 7 bases between them. Germline V gene sequence: CDR1 MNHEY, CDR2 SVGEGT. CDR3 size: 11 residues. CDR3 DNA: TGTGCCAGCAGTTACTCGGCCGATTACACCTTC. Its translation is CASSYSADYTF.

This clone has more than one count but fewer than ten. This chain uses TRBV15 with TRBJ2-2, with TRBD1 matching 8 bases. CDR3 size: 15 residues. CDR1 LNHNV and CDR2 YYDKDF come from the germline V gene (reference sequence). After removal of 4 bases from V and 6 bases from J, the junction contained 7 bases not matched to a gene. The CDR3: CATSNRQGIPGELFF. The CDR3 bases are TGTGCCACCAGCAACCGACAGGGGATTCCCGGGGAGCTGTTTTTT.

This rearrangement joins TRBV5-1 to TRBJ2-5; maybe TRBD2 (6 bases). This CDR3 is built from 18 residues. CDR1 SGHRS and CDR2 YFSETQ come from the germline V gene. Trimming removed 0 bases at V and 2 bases at J, with 20 bases between. The CDR3 DNA is TGCGCCAGCAGCTTGGCCGGGGGAAGCGGAGCACCTCAAGAGACCCAGTACTTC. Protein: CASSLAGGSGAPQETQYF.

This chain connects TRBV6-2 or TRBV6-3 to TRBJ1-2; 9 bases fit TRBD1. J was trimmed by 7 bases and V by 6 bases; bases with no gene match: 9. Germline values: CDR1 MNHEY, CDR2 SVGEGT. This CDR3 is built from 14 residues. CDR3 DNA: TGTGCCAGCAGCCCTCTCGGGACAGGGTTTGGCTACACCTTC. Protein: CASSPLGTGFGYTF.

J is TRBJ1-4 and V is TRBV2; D is possibly TRBD1 (6 bases). V dropped 8 bases and J dropped 8 bases, with 15 bases sitting between them. The CDR3 spans 13 residues. Germline values: CDR1 SNHLY, CDR2 FYNNEI. CDR3 loop: CASRGGLVEKLFF. The CDR3 DNA reads as TGTGCCAGCCGCGGGGGCTTGGTAGAAAAACTGTTTTTT.

The chain links TRBV5-5 to TRBJ1-1, with D tentatively TRBD1 (5 bases). V gave up 7 bases and J gave up 8 bases, with 18 bases separating them. CDR3 size: 13 residues. From germline, CDR1 is SGHKS and CDR2 YYEKEE (reference sequence). The CDR3 coding sequence is TGTGCCAGCGGTACCCCCGGGGGGGTGGAAGCTTTCTTT. It codes for CASGTPGGVEAFF.

J is TRBJ1-4 and V is TRBV18; possible D gene TRBD1, 6 bases. This CDR3 comprises 16 residues. V was pared by 3 bases and J by 8 bases, with 19 bases between. The germline V gene encodes CDR1 KGHSH and CDR2 LQKENI. CDR3 nucleotides: TGTGCCAGCTCACCCGGGGCAGGGGCGCTTGAGGAAAAACTGTTTTTT. Its translation: CASSPGAGALEEKLFF.

This chain links TRBV7-2 with TRBJ1-6, with 7 bases fitting TRBD1. The CDR3 is made up of 16 amino acids. Germline V gene sequence: CDR1 SGHTA, CDR2 FQGNSA. Trimming took 2 bases from V and 8 from J; bases not matched to a gene: 9. CDR3 in DNA: TGTGCCAGCAGCTTACAGGCGAGACAGGGATATTCACCCCTCCACTTT. Its translation is CASSLQARQGYSPLHF.

The J gene is TRBJ2-7, the V gene TRBV27; possible D gene TRBD2, 7 bases. The CDR3 is 16 residues long. Germline-derived CDR1 and CDR2 are MNHEY and SMNVEV (reference sequence). The V end was cut by 3 bases, the J end by 3 bases, with 18 bases between. The CDR3 DNA reads TGTGCCAGCAGTTTGGCCTCAGGGGAGCGGGACTACGAGCAGTACTTC. Translated, it gives CASSLASGERDYEQYF.

This chain links TRBV3-1 (or the pseudogene TRBV3-2) with TRBJ2-1, with a tentative D call TRBD1 (5 bases). The germline gives CDR1 LGHDT, CDR2 YNNKEL (reference sequence). V lost 6 bases and J 0 bases, leaving 9 bases between the germline ends. This CDR3 region has 14 residues. The CDR3 spells CASSRTNSYNEQFF. The CDR3 bases are TGTGCCAGCAGTCGGACAAACTCCTACAATGAGCAGTTCTTC.

The chain carries TRBV12-3 or TRBV12-4 and TRBJ2-3; D unclear. The CDR3 consists of 13 residues. Trimming removed 3 bases at V and 1 base at J, with 5 bases between. The CDR3 sequence: CASSLAGTDTQYF. The CDR3 nucleotides are TGTGCCAGCAGTTTGGCAGGCACAGATACGCAGTATTTT.

The V call is TRBV3-1 (or the pseudogene TRBV3-2), the J call TRBJ2-3, with no clear D. CDR3 size: 16 residues. Germline CDR1 reads LGHDT; CDR2 reads YNNKEL (reference sequence). Trimming left V 0 bases short and J 1 base short, with 11 bases between. CDR3 region: CASSQDRRGGTDTQYF. DNA of the CDR3: TGTGCCAGCAGCCAAGACCGGAGAGGCGGCACAGATACGCAGTATTTT.

The chain joins TRBV4-2 to TRBJ2-2, with 11 nucleotides matching TRBD2. CDR1 LGHNA and CDR2 YNFKEQ come from the germline V gene. The junction had 20 bases not matched to a gene; V was cut back by 0 bases and J by 5 bases. The CDR3 is made up of 22 amino acids. The CDR3, as DNA: TGTGCCAGCAGCCAAGAGGCTAGCGGGAGGACCCTGGTGGGGGGTCGGACCGGGGAGCTGTTTTTT. This encodes CASSQEASGRTLVGGRTGELFF.

V gene TRBV3-1 (or the pseudogene TRBV3-2) combines with J gene TRBJ2-3, with 8 bases aligning to TRBD2. V trimming: 3 bases; J trimming: 6 bases; junction bases outside the gene matches: 8. Germline loops: CDR1 LGHDT, CDR2 YNNKEL (reference sequence). This CDR3 region has 15 residues. Here the CDR3 reads CASSQTSVGGDTQYF. Written as DNA, the CDR3 is TGTGCCAGCAGCCAGACTAGCGTCGGGGGGGATACGCAGTATTTT.

The chain's CDR3 is CASSPGLVFTDTQYF. CDR3 DNA: TGTGCCAGCAGCCCCGGACTAGTTTTCACAGATACGCAGTATTTT. This sequence joins TRBV5-4 and TRBJ2-3; 7 bases map to TRBD2. With 4 bases clipped from V and 2 bases from J, the junction kept 7 bases outside the gene matches. The germline gives CDR1 SGHNT, CDR2 YYREEE (reference sequence). This CDR3 is 15 amino acids long.